This T cell receptor beta chain came from a study of blood T cells in healthy people across ages. Turning to the study itself: Template switching caught about one barcoded beta molecule for each two T cells. Findings and limits, study-wide: Unknown CMV status may confound age-related changes in expanded clones.

Sample donors were healthy Caucasian individuals that came from Russia, aged about 6 to 95. No fewer than 7 million PBMCs went into each sample. Through a sample-barcoded 5' primer and a J-beta primer mix, a second PCR was run for roughly 6 to 11 cycles. TCRdb fed the 5' RACE reads into MiXCR, producing one record per CDR3 protein. The sample lists about 640,000 distinct CDR3 sequences; 58% were seen once. As for this clonotype: The antigen is not known.

Trimming removed 0 bases from V and 5 bases from J; junction bases left unmatched: 8. The CDR3 is 17 residues long. Germline V gene data show CDR1 as LGHNA and CDR2 as YNFKEQ. The gene calls are TRBV4-2 and TRBJ2-5, with 11 bases lining up with TRBD2. The TCR originated in a man aged 55 to 70 in good health. Material for sequencing was blood. The CDR3 DNA reads as TGTGCCAGCAGCCAAGACTCGAATAGCGGGGGGGCCGAGACCCAGTACTTC. Translated, it gives CASSQDSNSGGAETQYF.